Described below is a single T cell receptor beta chain sequence and its context. 5'RACE primed from the constant segment yielded TCR alpha and TCR beta cDNA libraries bearing sample barcodes and UMIs. MiXCR was run by TCRdb on the 5' RACE reads, yielding one entry per CDR3 protein. The table records 250,000 to 300,000 distinct CDR3 sequences, around 16% of them present only once. This sample is drawn from a study of T-cell memory formation after mild COVID-19. In the study overall: The two donors had largely donor-specific TCR clusters.

Between the trimmed V and J ends, which lost 5 bases and 1 base, there was a span of 9 bases. The CDR3 covers 13 residues. Germline V CDR1 and CDR2: DFQATT, SNEGSKA (reference sequence). Sequences were obtained from PBMCs or a T cell subset sorted from them (not recorded which). V gene TRBV20-1 combines with J gene TRBJ1-3; D gene unclear. The source is a man aged 18 to 35 who had mild COVID-19 (a few samples of this study predate the infection). Cell type and time point are not known. As DNA, the CDR3 is TGCAGTGCTGCAGACATGTCTGGAAACACCATATATTTT. It specifies CSAADMSGNTIYF.